This T cell receptor (beta chain) was sequenced during a study of lymphopenia after photon versus proton radiotherapy. Sequencing was performed with immunoSEQ multiplex PCR; in TCRdb, only in-frame clones are kept and a portion is missing. The sample has more than 45,000 clones, roughly 84% seen once; the top ten hold around 2%. A remark on this clone: Its antigen is undetermined.

Whole-study findings and limits: Survival link was tested only in deceased patients; proton benefit remains a possibility. After the lymphocyte nadir, photon-treated repertoires showed oligoclonal expansion, especially of CD8+ Temra cells.

This CDR3 contains 13 residues. Germline V gene lookup returns CDR1 KGHSH and CDR2 LQKENI. Trimming took off 2 bases at V and 5 bases at J, with 8 bases between the two ends. The sequenced sample was peripheral blood, obtained from a patient treated with proton-based radiotherapy. This chain links TRBV18 with TRBJ2-3, with D hard to call. The clonotype comes from a man aged 55 to 70 with pancreatic cancer. The CDR3 DNA reads TGTGCCAGCTCACCAGTTGGCCAAGATACGCAGTATTTT. This codes for CASSPVGQDTQYF.